This passage covers 12 T cell receptor beta chains from one sample sequenced in a study of pediatric ulcerative colitis. Sequencing used immunoSEQ multiplex PCR; TCRdb keeps in-frame clones, though not all of them. The sample has around 68,000 clones; 77% are singletons. Sequencing input: blood. These receptors came from a boy aged 10-17 years with moderate ulcerative colitis.

This clone is a singleton in its sample. J is TRBJ1-2 and V is TRBV19; TRBD1 might be the D (6 bases). Looked up from germline, CDR1 is LNHDA and CDR2 is SQIVND (reference sequence). V was cut by 0 bases and J by 6 bases, with 17 bases left in between. This CDR3 spans 16 amino acids. The CDR3 reads CASSIDLGGGADGYTF. The CDR3 region has the DNA TGTGCCAGTAGTATAGATTTGGGTGGGGGCGCGGATGGCTACACCTTC. Complete variable domain (other parts from reference TRBV19 and TRBJ1-2): DGGITQSPKYLFRKEGQNVTLSCEQNLNHDAMYWYRQDPGQGLRLIYYSQIVNDFQKGDIAEGYSVSREKKESFPLTVTSAQKNPTAFYLCASSIDLGGGADGYTFGSGTRLTVV.

V and J are TRBV5-1 and TRBJ2-1, with D unclear. Germline V gene lookup returns CDR1 SGHRS and CDR2 YFSETQ. This CDR3 is built from 14 residues. V lost 2 bases and J 0 bases, leaving 6 bases between the germline ends. The CDR3 loop is CASSFVGSYNEQFF. DNA of the CDR3: TGCGCCAGCAGCTTCGTTGGCTCCTACAATGAGCAGTTCTTC.

This clone was found a few times. The J gene is TRBJ1-1, the V gene TRBV7-2; D is uncertain. The CDR3 runs to 13 residues. Trimming took off 1 base at V and 7 bases at J, with 10 bases between the two ends. CDR1 SGHTA and CDR2 FQGNSA come from the germline V gene. DNA of the CDR3: TGTGCCAGCAGCTTAGGTTGGCGGATTGAAGCTTTCTTT. It is translated as CASSLGWRIEAFF.

The V call is TRBV6-5, the J call TRBJ1-1; tentatively, D is TRBD1 (6 bases). CDR1 is MNHEY, CDR2 SVGAGI, per germline. This CDR3 contains 15 residues. V was shortened by 5 bases and J by 7 bases, with 20 bases between the two germline ends. The CDR3, as DNA: TGTGCCAGCAGTCAGACAGGCCGCCCCGGTGGTGAAGCTTTCTTT. It translates to CASSQTGRPGGEAFF.

V gene TRBV6-1 combines with J gene TRBJ1-1; D might be TRBD1 (6 bases). This CDR3 has 14 amino acids. The V gene lost 4 bases and the J gene lost 1 base, with 10 bases spanning the gap. Germline CDR1 and CDR2: MNHNS and SASEGT. The CDR3 spells CASSATGWNTEAFF. The CDR3 region has the DNA TGTGCCAGCAGTGCCACAGGGTGGAACACTGAAGCTTTCTTT.

In its sample, this clone was seen a few times. The V and J genes are TRBV18 and TRBJ1-6; TRBD1 matches at 8 bases. Trimming took 4 bases from V and 6 from J; bases not matched to a gene: 2. Germline V gene lookup returns CDR1 KGHSH and CDR2 LQKENI. The CDR3 has 14 residues. The CDR3 sequence is CASSLGTGNSPLHF. In DNA form, the CDR3 reads TGTGCCAGCTCACTGGGGACAGGTAATTCACCCCTCCACTTT.

The chain carries TRBV11-2 and TRBJ1-1, with a weak D call TRBD1 (5 bases). The CDR3 extends over 15 amino acids. Trimming removed 5 bases at V and 2 bases at J, with 15 bases between. CDR1 SGHAT and CDR2 FQNNGV come from the germline V gene. CDR3 nucleotides: TGTGCCAGCAGCCCGGGAGGACAAGGTAACACTGAAGCTTTCTTT. Protein product: CASSPGGQGNTEAFF.

This rearrangement joins TRBV5-1 to TRBJ2-1, with 14 bases identical to TRBD2. The CDR3 contains 15 residues. Unmatched junction bases numbered 6, after V lost 4 bases and J lost 9 bases. Germline loops: CDR1 SGHRS, CDR2 YFSETQ. CDR3 sequence (DNA): TGCGCCAGCAGCCACGGGACTAGCGGGGGCGGTGAGCAGTTCTTC. Protein: CASSHGTSGGGEQFF.

The chain links TRBV9 to TRBJ2-2, with 8 bases matching TRBD2. The junction had 7 bases not matched to a gene; V was cut back by 4 bases and J by 5 bases. The CDR3 runs to 15 residues. CDR1 is SGDLS, CDR2 YYNGEE, per germline. The CDR3 nucleotides read TGTGCCAGCAGCATCCCCCCGGGGGGGACCGGGGAGCTGTTTTTT. Translation: CASSIPPGGTGELFF.

This clone was seen only a few times. The chain employs TRBV5-4 and TRBJ1-2, with D hard to call. The V gene's germline CDR1 is SGHNT and CDR2 YYREEE (reference sequence). V shed 4 bases and J shed 4 bases, with 14 bases lying between them. There are 14 residues in the CDR3. CDR3 in amino acids: CASSIDGVLYGYTF. CDR3 DNA sequence: TGTGCCAGCAGCATCGACGGGGTGCTCTATGGCTACACCTTC.

This clone was seen only once. The chain uses TRBV9 and TRBJ2-1; weak D call: TRBD1 (5 bases). The V and J ends lost 0 bases and 0 bases respectively, with 13 bases between them. CDR3 length: 17 residues. Germline V gene lookup returns CDR1 SGDLS and CDR2 YYNGEE. The CDR3, as DNA: TGTGCCAGCAGCGTAGGTCCAGGGTCTAGCTCCTACAATGAGCAGTTCTTC. This translates into CASSVGPGSSSYNEQFF.

The J gene is TRBJ1-2, the V gene TRBV5-4; D may be TRBD1 (5 bases). Trimming removed 2 bases from V and 5 bases from J, with 16 bases in between. The CDR3 loop spans 15 amino acids. From germline, CDR1 is SGHNT and CDR2 YYREEE (reference sequence). CDR3 coding DNA: TGTGCCAGCAGCTTCGCTTTGGAGGGGCGGTATGGCTACACCTTC. Translating it yields CASSFALEGRYGYTF.